The 14 T cell receptor beta chains in this list originate from one sample, sequenced in a study of shared clonotypes between healthy human individuals. Produced via immunoSEQ multiplex PCR; TCRdb's table is partial and in-frame only. The sample has 400,000 to 600,000 clones; roughly 95% are singletons. The sequencing input was naive CD4+ T cells sorted from blood. Subset indicated: CD45RA+ positively selected. Receptors were obtained from a woman aged 25-40 years in good health.

The V gene is TRBV5-1, the J gene TRBJ2-3, with TRBD2 matching over 12 bases. V was pared by 3 bases and J by 3 bases, with 8 bases of the junction left unmatched. Germline CDR1 is SGHRS and CDR2 is YFSETQ. There are 17 residues in the CDR3. DNA of the CDR3: TGCGCCAGCAGCTACTATTCCGGGACTAGCGGGACAGATACGCAGTATTTT. It is translated as CASSYYSGTSGTDTQYF.

V is TRBV6-5 and J is TRBJ2-1; no firm D call. Germline CDR1 MNHEY, CDR2 SVGAGI. CDR3 length: 16 amino acids. The ends were cut back, 0 bases at V and 7 bases at J, with 16 bases in the middle. The DNA of the CDR3 is TGTGCCAGCAGTTACTCCGGTTTGGCAGGTTGGAATGAGCAGTTCTTC. It codes for CASSYSGLAGWNEQFF.

V and J are TRBV2 and TRBJ2-5; TRBD1 agrees at 8 bases. Gene TRBJ2-7 matches the end of the DNA better, so the J call may be wrong. This CDR3 comprises 14 residues. CDR1 is SNHLY, CDR2 FYNNEI, per germline. CDR3 loop: CASSQDRVTYEQYF. CDR3 DNA sequence: TGTGCCAGCAGCCAGGACAGGGTGACCTACGAGCAGTACTTC.

This chain joins TRBV6-1 and TRBJ1-1; the D gene is possibly TRBD1 (5 bases). CDR1 and CDR2 from the germline V gene are MNHNS and SASEGT. V was cut by 2 bases and J by 1 base, with 11 bases left in between. The CDR3 sequence is 15 residues long. CDR3 region: CASSEYGATNTEAFF. The CDR3 DNA sequence: TGTGCCAGCAGTGAATACGGGGCGACGAACACTGAAGCTTTCTTT.

This rearrangement joins TRBV7-2 to TRBJ1-3; a possible D gene is TRBD1 (6 bases). Germline loops: CDR1 SGHTA, CDR2 FQGNSA. CDR3 length: 15 amino acids. The germline V and J ends were trimmed by 1 base and 0 bases, with 7 bases remaining between them. CDR3 sequence (DNA): TGTGCCAGCAGCTTAGAGGGGGACTCTGGAAACACCATATATTTT. This gives the protein CASSLEGDSGNTIYF.

This chain uses TRBV10-3 with TRBJ1-1, with D tentatively TRBD1 (5 bases). The CDR3 consists of 13 residues. CDR1 is ENHRY, CDR2 SYGVKD, per germline. The germline V and J ends were trimmed by 4 bases and 4 bases, with 10 bases remaining between them. The DNA of the CDR3 is TGTGCCATCAGTGGGGGGATAGGCACTGAAGCTTTCTTT. Its protein product is CAISGGIGTEAFF.

The J gene is TRBJ1-4, the V gene TRBV7-9; possibly TRBD1 for D (6 bases). The V gene lost 4 bases and the J gene lost 1 base, with 16 bases spanning the gap. The CDR3 length is 17 residues. Germline CDR1 is SEHNR and CDR2 is FQNEAQ (reference sequence). The CDR3 loop is CASSSLQGRGTNEKLFF. Here the CDR3 DNA reads TGTGCCAGCAGCTCCCTGCAGGGGAGAGGAACTAATGAAAAACTGTTTTTT. Full variable domain (outside the CDR3, taken from reference TRBV7-9 and TRBJ1-4): DTGVSQNPRHKITKRGQNVTFRCDPISEHNRLYWYRQTLGQGPEFLTYFQNEAQLEKSRLLSDRFSAERPKGSFSTLEIQRTEQGDSAMYLCASSSLQGRGTNEKLFFGSGTQLSVL.

The V and J genes are TRBV4-2 and TRBJ1-4; 8 bases map to TRBD1. The J segment lost 7 bases and the V segment lost 0 bases, leaving 10 bases of the junction unmatched. The germline V gene has CDR1 LGHNA and CDR2 YNFKEQ. CDR3 length equals 17 residues. CDR3 nucleotide sequence: TGTGCCAGCAGCCAAGATCCCTGGACAGGGTCGGGTGAAAAACTGTTTTTT. Amino acid sequence: CASSQDPWTGSGEKLFF.

CDR3 loop: CASSPTSGSTYEQYF. CDR3 DNA sequence: TGTGCCAGCTCACCCACTAGCGGGAGTACCTACGAGCAGTACTTC. This sequence joins TRBV18 and TRBJ2-7, with 11 bases fitting TRBD2. Germline loops: CDR1 KGHSH, CDR2 LQKENI. The junction had 3 bases not matched to a gene; V was cut back by 3 bases and J by 2 bases. The CDR3 totals 15 residues.

This clone was observed once. The chain links TRBV19 to TRBJ2-5; perhaps TRBD2 as D (6 bases). Trimming pared 6 bases from V and 7 bases from J, leaving 15 bases between. Per germline, CDR1 LNHDA and CDR2 SQIVND (reference sequence). This CDR3 has 13 residues. The CDR3 nucleotides are TGTGCCAGTAGGGACGGAGGGAGATGGACCCAGTACTTC. This sequence encodes CASRDGGRWTQYF.

V is TRBV2 and J is TRBJ2-1, with 9 bases identical to TRBD2. With V trimmed by 10 bases and J by 6 bases, 7 bases remained unmatched. The CDR3 totals 13 residues. The germline V gene has CDR1 SNHLY and CDR2 FYNNEI. The CDR3 DNA reads TGTGCCAACAGGGCTAGCGGGATCAATGAGCAGTTCTTC. Residues: CANRASGINEQFF.

The rearrangement uses TRBV6-5 and TRBJ1-5, with TRBD1 matching over 9 bases. Germline assignment: CDR1 MNHEY and CDR2 SVGAGI. The CDR3 consists of 14 residues. The ends lost 5 bases at V and 7 bases at J; junction bases unmatched: 6. CDR3 nucleotides: TGTGCCAGCAGTAACGACAGGGGGGGACAGCCCCAGCATTTT. Amino acids: CASSNDRGGQPQHF.

The J gene is TRBJ2-2, the V gene TRBV14; D not resolved. The CDR3 is made up of 15 amino acids. Germline V gives CDR1 SGHDN, CDR2 FVKESK. V was shortened by 2 bases and J by 9 bases, with 16 bases between the two germline ends. CDR3 in amino acids: CASSQFVQPGRELFF. In DNA, the CDR3 is TGTGCCAGCAGCCAATTCGTACAGCCGGGTCGGGAGCTGTTTTTT.

This clone appeared a single time. This chain links TRBV10-3 with TRBJ1-2; possible D gene TRBD1, 6 bases. Trimming shortened V by 6 bases and J by 6 bases, and 20 bases separated the two germline ends. There are 15 residues in the CDR3. The germline CDR1 and CDR2 sequences are ENHRY and SYGVKD. CDR3 sequence: CAISRQESYPDGYTF. The CDR3 nucleotides are TGTGCCATCAGCAGACAGGAGAGCTATCCGGATGGCTACACCTTC.